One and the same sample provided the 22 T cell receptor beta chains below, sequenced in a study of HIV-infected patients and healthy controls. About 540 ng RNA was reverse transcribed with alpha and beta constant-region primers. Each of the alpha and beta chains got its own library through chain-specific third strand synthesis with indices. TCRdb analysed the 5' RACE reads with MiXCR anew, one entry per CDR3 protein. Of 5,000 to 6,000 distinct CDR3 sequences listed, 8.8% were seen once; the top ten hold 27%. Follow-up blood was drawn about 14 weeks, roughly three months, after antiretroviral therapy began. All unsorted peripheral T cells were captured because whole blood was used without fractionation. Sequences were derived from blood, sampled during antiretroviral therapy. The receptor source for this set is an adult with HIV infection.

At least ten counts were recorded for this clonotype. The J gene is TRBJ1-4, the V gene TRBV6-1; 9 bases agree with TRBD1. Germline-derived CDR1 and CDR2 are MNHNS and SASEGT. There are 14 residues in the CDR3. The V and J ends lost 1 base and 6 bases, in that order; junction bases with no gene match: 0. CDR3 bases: TGTGCCAGCAGTGAAGGGACAGGGGATGAAAAACTGTTTTTT. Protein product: CASSEGTGDEKLFF.

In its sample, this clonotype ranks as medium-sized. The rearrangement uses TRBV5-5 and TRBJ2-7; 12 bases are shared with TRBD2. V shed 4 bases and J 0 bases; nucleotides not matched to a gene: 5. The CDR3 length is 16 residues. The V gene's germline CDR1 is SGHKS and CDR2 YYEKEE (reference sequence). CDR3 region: CASSLRTSGVSYEQYF. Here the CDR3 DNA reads TGTGCCAGCAGCCTACGGACTAGCGGGGTCTCCTACGAGCAGTACTTC.

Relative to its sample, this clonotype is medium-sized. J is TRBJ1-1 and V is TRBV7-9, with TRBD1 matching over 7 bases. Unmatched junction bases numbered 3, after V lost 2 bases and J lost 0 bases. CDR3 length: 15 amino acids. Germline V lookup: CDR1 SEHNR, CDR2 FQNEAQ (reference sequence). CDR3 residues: CASSLLQGMNTEAFF. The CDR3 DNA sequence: TGTGCCAGCAGCTTATTACAGGGGATGAACACTGAAGCTTTCTTT.

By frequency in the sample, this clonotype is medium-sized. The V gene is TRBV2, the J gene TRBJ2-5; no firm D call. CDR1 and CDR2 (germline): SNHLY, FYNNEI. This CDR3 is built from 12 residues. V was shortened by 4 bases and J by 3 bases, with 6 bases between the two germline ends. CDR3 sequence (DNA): TGTGCCAGCAGTGGTGACAAAGAGACCCAGTACTTC. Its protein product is CASSGDKETQYF.

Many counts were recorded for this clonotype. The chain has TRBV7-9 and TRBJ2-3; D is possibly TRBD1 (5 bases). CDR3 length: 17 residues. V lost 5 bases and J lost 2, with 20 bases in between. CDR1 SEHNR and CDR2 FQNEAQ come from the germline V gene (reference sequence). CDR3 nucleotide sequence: TGTGCCAGCAGCGATAGGGGCACTCTCAGTTTCACAGATACGCAGTATTTT. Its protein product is CASSDRGTLSFTDTQYF.

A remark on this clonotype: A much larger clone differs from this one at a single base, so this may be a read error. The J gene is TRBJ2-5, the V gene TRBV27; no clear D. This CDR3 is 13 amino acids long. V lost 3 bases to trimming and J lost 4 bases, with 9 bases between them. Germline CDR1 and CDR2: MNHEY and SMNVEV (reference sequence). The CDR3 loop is CASSFGRSETQYF. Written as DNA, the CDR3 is TGTGCCAGCAGTTTCGGGCGGTCAGAGACCCAGTACTTC.

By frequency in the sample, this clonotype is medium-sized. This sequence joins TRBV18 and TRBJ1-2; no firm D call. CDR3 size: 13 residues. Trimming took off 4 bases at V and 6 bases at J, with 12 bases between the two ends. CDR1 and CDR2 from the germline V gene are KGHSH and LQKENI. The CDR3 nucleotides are TGTGCCAGCTCACAAAGAAACACGGATGGCTACACCTTC. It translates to CASSQRNTDGYTF.

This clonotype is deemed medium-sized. In DNA form, the CDR3 reads TGCGCCAGCAGCCATATTGGACGAGGTGCCAATCAGCCCCAGCATTTT. This encodes CASSHIGRGANQPQHF. The V and J genes are TRBV4-1 and TRBJ1-5; D unresolved. Germline V CDR1 and CDR2: MGHRA, YSYEKL. Trimming shortened V by 3 bases and J by 3 bases, and 15 bases separated the two germline ends. The CDR3 extends over 16 amino acids.

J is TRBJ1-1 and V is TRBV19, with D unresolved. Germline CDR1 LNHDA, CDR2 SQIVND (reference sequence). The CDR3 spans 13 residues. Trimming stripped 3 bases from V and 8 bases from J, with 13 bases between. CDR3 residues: CASSMWTGHEAFF. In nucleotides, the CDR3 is TGTGCCAGTAGTATGTGGACCGGCCACGAAGCTTTCTTT.

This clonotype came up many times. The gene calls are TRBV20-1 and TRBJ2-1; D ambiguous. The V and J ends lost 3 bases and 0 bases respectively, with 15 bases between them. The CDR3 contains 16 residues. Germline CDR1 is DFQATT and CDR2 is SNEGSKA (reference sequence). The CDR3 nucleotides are TGCAGTGCTAGGGACGGCGCGCCCCGCTCCTACAATGAGCAGTTCTTC. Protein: CSARDGAPRSYNEQFF.

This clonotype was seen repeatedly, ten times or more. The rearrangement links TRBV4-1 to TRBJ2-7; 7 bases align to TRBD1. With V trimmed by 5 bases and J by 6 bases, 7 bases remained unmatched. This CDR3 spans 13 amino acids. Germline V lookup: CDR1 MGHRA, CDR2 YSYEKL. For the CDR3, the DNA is TGCGCCAGCAGCTGGAGACAGGGAGCCGAGCAGTACTTC. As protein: CASSWRQGAEQYF.

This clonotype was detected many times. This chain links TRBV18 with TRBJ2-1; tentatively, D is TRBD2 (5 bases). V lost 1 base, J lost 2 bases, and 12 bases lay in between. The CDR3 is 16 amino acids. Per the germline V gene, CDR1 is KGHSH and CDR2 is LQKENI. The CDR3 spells CASSPQSREPYNEQFF. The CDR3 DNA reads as TGTGCCAGCTCACCACAGTCGAGGGAGCCCTACAATGAGCAGTTCTTC.

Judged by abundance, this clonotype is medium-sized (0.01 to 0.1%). The CDR3 nucleotides are TGTGCCAGCAGTCGGGTATCGGGGGATACGCAGTATTTT. Its translation is CASSRVSGDTQYF. V usage is TRBV2 and J usage is TRBJ2-3; possibly TRBD2 for D (5 bases). Trimming pared 5 bases from V and 6 bases from J, leaving 12 bases between. This CDR3 is 13 amino acids long. Germline loops: CDR1 SNHLY, CDR2 FYNNEI.

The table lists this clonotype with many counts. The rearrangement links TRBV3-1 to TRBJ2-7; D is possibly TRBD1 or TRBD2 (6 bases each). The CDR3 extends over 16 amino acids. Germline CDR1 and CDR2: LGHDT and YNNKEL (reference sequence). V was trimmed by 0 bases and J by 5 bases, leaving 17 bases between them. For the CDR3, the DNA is TGTGCCAGCAGCCAAGATAGCTCCTTAAGGGGGGACGAGCAGTACTTC. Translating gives CASSQDSSLRGDEQYF.

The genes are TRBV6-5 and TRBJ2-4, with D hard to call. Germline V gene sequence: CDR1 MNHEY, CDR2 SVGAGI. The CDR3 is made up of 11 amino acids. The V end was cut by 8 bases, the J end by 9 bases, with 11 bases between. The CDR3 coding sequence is TGTGCCAGCGGAAAGTGGGGCATTCAGTACTTC. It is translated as CASGKWGIQYF.

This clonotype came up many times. The DNA for the CDR3 is TGCAGTGCCTGGGACAGGTTTGCAACTAATGAAAAACTGTTTTTT. Translation gives CSAWDRFATNEKLFF. This chain connects TRBV20-1 to TRBJ1-4, with 8 nucleotides matching TRBD1. There are 15 residues in the CDR3. Trimming took 6 bases from V and 0 from J; bases not matched to a gene: 6. From germline, CDR1 is DFQATT and CDR2 SNEGSKA (reference sequence).

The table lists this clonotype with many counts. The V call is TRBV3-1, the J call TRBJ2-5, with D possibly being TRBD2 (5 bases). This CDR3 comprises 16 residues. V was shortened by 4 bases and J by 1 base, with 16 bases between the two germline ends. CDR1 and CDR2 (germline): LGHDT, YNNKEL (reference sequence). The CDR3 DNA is TGTGCCAGCAGCCTAAAGCGGCGAGGAACCCAAGAGACCCAGTACTTC. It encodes CASSLKRRGTQETQYF.

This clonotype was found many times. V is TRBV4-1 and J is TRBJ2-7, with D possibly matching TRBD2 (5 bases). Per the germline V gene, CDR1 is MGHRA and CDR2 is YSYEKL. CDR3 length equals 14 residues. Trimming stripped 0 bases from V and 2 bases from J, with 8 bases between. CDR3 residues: CASSQEHGAYEQYF. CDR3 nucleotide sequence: TGCGCCAGCAGCCAAGAACACGGGGCCTACGAGCAGTACTTC.

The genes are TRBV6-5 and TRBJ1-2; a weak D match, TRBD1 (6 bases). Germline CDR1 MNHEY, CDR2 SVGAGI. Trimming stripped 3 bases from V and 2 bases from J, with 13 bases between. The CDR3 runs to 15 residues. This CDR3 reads CASSYSGVANYGYTF. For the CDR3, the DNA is TGTGCCAGCAGTTATTCAGGGGTGGCCAACTATGGCTACACCTTC.

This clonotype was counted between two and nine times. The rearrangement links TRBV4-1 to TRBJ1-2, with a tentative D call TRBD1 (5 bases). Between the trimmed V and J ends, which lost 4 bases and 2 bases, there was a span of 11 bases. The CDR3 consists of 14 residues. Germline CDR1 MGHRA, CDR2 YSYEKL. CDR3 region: CASSPQAGNYGYTF. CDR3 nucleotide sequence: TGCGCCAGCAGCCCCCAGGCAGGGAACTATGGCTACACCTTC.

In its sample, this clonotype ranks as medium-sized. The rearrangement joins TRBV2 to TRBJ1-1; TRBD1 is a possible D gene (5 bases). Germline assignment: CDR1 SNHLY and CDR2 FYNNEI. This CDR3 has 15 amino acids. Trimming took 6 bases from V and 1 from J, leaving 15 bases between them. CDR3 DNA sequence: TGTGCCAGCAGCCGGCGGGGCGGGGCGAACACTGAAGCTTTCTTT. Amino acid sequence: CASSRRGGANTEAFF. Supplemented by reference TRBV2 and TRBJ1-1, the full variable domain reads EPEVTQTPSHQVTQMGQEVILRCVPISNHLYFYWYRQILGQKVEFLVSFYNNEISEKSEIFDDQFSVERPDGSNFTLKIRSTKLEDSAMYFCASSRRGGANTEAFFGQGTRLTVV.

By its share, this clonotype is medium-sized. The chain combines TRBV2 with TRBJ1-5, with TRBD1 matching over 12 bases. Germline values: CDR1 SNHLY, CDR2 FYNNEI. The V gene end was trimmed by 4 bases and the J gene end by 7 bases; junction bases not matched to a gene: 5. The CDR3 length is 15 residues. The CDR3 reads CASSGDRGLEQPQHF. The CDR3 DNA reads TGTGCCAGCAGTGGGGACAGGGGGCTGGAACAGCCCCAGCATTTT.